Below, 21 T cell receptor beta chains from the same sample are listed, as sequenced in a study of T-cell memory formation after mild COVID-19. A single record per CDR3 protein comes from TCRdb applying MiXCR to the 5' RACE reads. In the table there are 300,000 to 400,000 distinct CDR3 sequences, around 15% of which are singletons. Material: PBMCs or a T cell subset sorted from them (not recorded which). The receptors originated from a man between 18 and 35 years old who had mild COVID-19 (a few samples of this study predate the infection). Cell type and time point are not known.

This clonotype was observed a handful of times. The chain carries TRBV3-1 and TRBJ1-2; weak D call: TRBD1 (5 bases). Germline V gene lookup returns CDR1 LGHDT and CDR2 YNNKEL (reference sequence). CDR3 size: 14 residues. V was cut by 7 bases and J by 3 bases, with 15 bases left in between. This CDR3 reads CASTLRLGDYGYTF. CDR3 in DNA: TGTGCCAGCACCCTCCGCCTAGGGGACTATGGCTACACCTTC.

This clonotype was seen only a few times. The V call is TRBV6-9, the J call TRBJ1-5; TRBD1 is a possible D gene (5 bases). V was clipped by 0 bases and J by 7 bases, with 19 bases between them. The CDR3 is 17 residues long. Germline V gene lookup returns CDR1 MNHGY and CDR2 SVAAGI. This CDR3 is CASSYSVPGPYNQPQHF. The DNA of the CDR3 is TGTGCCAGCAGTTATTCAGTCCCGGGGCCTTACAACCAGCCCCAGCATTTT.

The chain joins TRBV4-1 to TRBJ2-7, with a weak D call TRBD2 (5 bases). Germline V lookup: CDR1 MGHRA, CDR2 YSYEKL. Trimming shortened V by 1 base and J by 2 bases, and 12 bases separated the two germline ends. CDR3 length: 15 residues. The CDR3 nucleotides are TGCGCCAGCAGCCAAGTGCGAGCGGAGGCCTACGAGCAGTACTTC. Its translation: CASSQVRAEAYEQYF.

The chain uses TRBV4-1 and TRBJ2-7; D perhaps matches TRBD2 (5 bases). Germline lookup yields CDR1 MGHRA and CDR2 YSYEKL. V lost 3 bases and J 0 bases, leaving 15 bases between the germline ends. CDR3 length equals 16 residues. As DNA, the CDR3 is TGCGCCAGCAGCCACTATCCAGCGGTTCACTCCTACGAGCAGTACTTC. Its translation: CASSHYPAVHSYEQYF.

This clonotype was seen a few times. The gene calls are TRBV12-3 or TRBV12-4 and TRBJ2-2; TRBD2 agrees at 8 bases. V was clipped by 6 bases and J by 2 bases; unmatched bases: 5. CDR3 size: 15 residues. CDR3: CASRLAGRNTGELFF. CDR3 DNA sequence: TGTGCCAGCAGGCTAGCGGGTCGTAACACCGGGGAGCTGTTTTTT.

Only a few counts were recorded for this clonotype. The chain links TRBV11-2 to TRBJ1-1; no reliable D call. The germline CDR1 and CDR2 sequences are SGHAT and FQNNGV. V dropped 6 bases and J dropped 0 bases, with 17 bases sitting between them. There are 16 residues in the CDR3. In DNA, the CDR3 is TGTGCCAGCAGTTCGGGCCCGATGGGGATGAACACTGAAGCTTTCTTT. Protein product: CASSSGPMGMNTEAFF.

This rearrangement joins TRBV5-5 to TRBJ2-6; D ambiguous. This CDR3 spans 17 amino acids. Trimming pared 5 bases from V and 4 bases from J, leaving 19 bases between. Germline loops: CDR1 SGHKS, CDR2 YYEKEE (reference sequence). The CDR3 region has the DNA TGTGCCAGCAGTTTTCCTATTCGGGCTGCGGGGGCCAACGTCCTGACTTTC. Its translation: CASSFPIRAAGANVLTF.

The CDR3 reads CASRPSGGAYNEQFF. The CDR3 DNA is TGTGCCAGCAGACCTAGCGGGGGAGCCTACAATGAGCAGTTCTTC. The gene calls are TRBV6-5 and TRBJ2-1; 10 nucleotides line up with TRBD2. The CDR3 is made up of 15 amino acids. Germline trimming cut 6 bases from V and 2 bases from J; bases unmatched to any gene: 4. Germline V CDR1 and CDR2: MNHEY, SVGAGI.

Here the CDR3 reads CASSYTGMDGYTF. The CDR3 DNA reads TGTGCCAGCAGTTACACGGGGATGGATGGCTACACCTTC. The chain is built from TRBV6-5 and TRBJ1-2; D is unclear. In germline, CDR1 is MNHEY, CDR2 SVGAGI. CDR3 length equals 13 residues. Trimming removed 2 bases at V and 6 bases at J, with 10 bases between.

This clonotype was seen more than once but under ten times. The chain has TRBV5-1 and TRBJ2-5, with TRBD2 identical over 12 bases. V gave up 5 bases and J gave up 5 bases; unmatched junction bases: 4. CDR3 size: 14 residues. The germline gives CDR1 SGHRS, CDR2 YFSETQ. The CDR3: CASRPGTSGETQYF. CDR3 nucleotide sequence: TGCGCCAGCAGACCCGGGACTAGCGGGGAGACCCAGTACTTC.

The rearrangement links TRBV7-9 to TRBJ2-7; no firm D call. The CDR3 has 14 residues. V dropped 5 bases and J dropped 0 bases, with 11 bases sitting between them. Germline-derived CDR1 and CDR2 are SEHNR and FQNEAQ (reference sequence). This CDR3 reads CASSPDKSSYEQYF. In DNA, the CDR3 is TGTGCCAGCAGCCCCGACAAGAGCTCCTACGAGCAGTACTTC.

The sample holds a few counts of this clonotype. The CDR3 coding sequence is TGCGCCAGCAGCCCAACGGGGGTCGACACTGAAGCTTTCTTT. Translating it yields CASSPTGVDTEAFF. V is TRBV5-1 and J is TRBJ1-1; TRBD1 might be the D (5 bases). Between the trimmed V and J ends, which lost 4 bases and 3 bases, there was a span of 13 bases. The germline V gene has CDR1 SGHRS and CDR2 YFSETQ. The CDR3 length is 14 residues.

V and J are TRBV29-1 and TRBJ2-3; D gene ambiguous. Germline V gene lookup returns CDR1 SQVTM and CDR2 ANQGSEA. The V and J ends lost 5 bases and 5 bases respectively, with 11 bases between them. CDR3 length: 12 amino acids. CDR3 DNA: TGCAGCGTTCTGACACCCGGAGATACGCAGTATTTT. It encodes CSVLTPGDTQYF.

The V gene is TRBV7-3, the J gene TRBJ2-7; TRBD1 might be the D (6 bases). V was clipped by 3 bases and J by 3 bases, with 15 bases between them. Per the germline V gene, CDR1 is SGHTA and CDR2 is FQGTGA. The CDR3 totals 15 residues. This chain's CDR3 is CASSFLRQERYEQYF. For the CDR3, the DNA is TGTGCCAGCAGCTTCCTCCGACAGGAACGCTACGAGCAGTACTTC. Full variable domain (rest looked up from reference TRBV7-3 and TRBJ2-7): GAGVSQTPSNKVTEKGKYVELRCDPISGHTALYWYRQSLGQGPEFLIYFQGTGAADDSGLPNDRFFAVRPEGSVSTLKIQRTERGDSAVYLCASSFLRQERYEQYFGPGTRLTVT.

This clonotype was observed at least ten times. The CDR3 region has the DNA TGCGCCAGCAGGGCCGGGGACTACCTCTACAATGAGCAGTTCTTC. This codes for CASRAGDYLYNEQFF. The V and J genes are TRBV5-1 and TRBJ2-1; 7 nucleotides match TRBD2. Trimming removed 5 bases from V and 3 bases from J; junction bases left unmatched: 8. In germline, CDR1 is SGHRS, CDR2 YFSETQ. The CDR3 runs 15 residues.

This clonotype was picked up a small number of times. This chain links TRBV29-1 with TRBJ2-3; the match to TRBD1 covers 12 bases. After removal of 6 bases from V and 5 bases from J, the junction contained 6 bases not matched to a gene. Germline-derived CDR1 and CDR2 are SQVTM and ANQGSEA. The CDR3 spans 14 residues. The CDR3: CSVGTGGAGDTQYF. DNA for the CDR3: TGCAGCGTCGGGACAGGGGGCGCGGGAGATACGCAGTATTTT.

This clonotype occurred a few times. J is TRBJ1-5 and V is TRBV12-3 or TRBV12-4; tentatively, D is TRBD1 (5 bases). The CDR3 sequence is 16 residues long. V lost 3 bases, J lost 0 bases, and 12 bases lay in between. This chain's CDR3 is CASSFGTRGSNQPQHF. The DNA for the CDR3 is TGTGCCAGCAGTTTCGGGACCCGAGGTAGCAATCAGCCCCAGCATTTT.

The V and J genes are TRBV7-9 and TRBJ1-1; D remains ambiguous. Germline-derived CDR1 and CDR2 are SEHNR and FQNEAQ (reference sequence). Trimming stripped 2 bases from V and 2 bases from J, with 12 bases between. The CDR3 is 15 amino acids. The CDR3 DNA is TGTGCCAGCAGCTTATATTCGGACCCAAACACTGAAGCTTTCTTT. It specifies CASSLYSDPNTEAFF.

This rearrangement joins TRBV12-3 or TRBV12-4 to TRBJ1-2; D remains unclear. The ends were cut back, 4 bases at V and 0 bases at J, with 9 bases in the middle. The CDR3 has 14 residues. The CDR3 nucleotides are TGTGCCAGCAGTTCAGGCGTAGCTAACTATGGCTACACCTTC. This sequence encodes CASSSGVANYGYTF.

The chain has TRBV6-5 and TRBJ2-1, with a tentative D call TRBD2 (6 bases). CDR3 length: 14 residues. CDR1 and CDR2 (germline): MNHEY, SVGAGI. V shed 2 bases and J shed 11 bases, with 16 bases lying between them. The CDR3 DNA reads TGTGCCAGCAGTTACAATCCCCTTAGCGGAAAGCAGTTCTTC. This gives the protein CASSYNPLSGKQFF.

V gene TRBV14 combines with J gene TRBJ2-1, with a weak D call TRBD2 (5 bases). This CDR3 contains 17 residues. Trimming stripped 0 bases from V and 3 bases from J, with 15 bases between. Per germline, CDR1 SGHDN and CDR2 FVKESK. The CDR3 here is CASSQDYQASRYNEQFF. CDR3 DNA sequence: TGTGCCAGCAGCCAAGATTATCAGGCTAGCCGCTACAATGAGCAGTTCTTC.